Sequencing of this T cell receptor (beta chain) was carried out in a study of blood T cell repertoires in COVID-19. Produced via immunoSEQ multiplex PCR; TCRdb's table is partial and in-frame only. The table lists almost 250,000 clones, roughly 91% of them singletons. CDR1 is LGHDT and CDR2 is YNNKEL in the germline V gene (reference sequence). Trimming took off 0 bases at V and 2 bases at J, with 7 bases between the two ends. This CDR3 spans 14 amino acids. Sequenced material: PBMCs or T cells enriched from blood (not recorded which). The V and J genes are TRBV3-1 (or the pseudogene TRBV3-2) and TRBJ1-1; maybe TRBD1 (5 bases). This clonotype was sampled from a woman aged 25-40 years who had recovered from COVID-19. DNA for the CDR3: TGTGCCAGCAGCCAAGAGACAGCTAACACTGAAGCTTTCTTT. This codes for CASSQETANTEAFF.